The rows below give T cell receptor beta chains drawn from one sample of a study of beta chain features in type 1 diabetes. Assay: immunoSEQ multiplex PCR; the TCRdb copy retains only in-frame clones and omits some. The repertoire holds around 240,000 clones, with 9% to 10% as singletons. The sample consisted of naive CD4+ T cells from blood. Receptor source: a woman younger than 35 in good health. CDR3s include the opening cysteine and the closing phenylalanine or tryptophan. The D gene is left open where the match is weak. The listing skips clone size in some rows; elsewhere it reads once, few, many or a size class.

CDR3 protein | CDR3 DNA | V gene | clone size | J gene | CDR3 length | D gene
CASSVGLGLDTEAFF | TGTGCCAGCAGCGTAGGGCTGGGGCTGGACACTGAAGCTTTCTTT | TRBV9 | few | TRBJ1-1 | 15 | .
CSAYGGKTQYF | TGCAGTGCATACGGAGGGAAAACGCAGTATTTT | TRBV20-1 | few | TRBJ2-3 | 11 | .
CASSLNARTEAFF | TGCGCCAGCAGCTTGAACGCTCGGACTGAAGCTTTCTTT | TRBV5-1 | . | TRBJ1-1 | 13 | .
CASSIKGMAEAFF | TGTGCCAGTAGTATAAAGGGGATGGCTGAAGCTTTCTTT | TRBV19 | . | TRBJ1-1 | 13 | .
CASRSGQGGGYGYTF | TGTGCCAGCAGGTCGGGACAGGGTGGGGGCTATGGCTACACCTTC | TRBV6-5 | . | TRBJ1-2 | 15 | TRBD1
CASSIGTSGGAASYEQYF | TGTGCCAGCAGCATAGGGACTAGCGGGGGGGCGGCCTCCTACGAGCAGTACTTC | TRBV5-4 | . | TRBJ2-7 | 18 | TRBD2
CAWSLTREDSPLHF | TGTGCCTGGAGTTTAACCAGGGAGGATTCACCCCTCCACTTT | TRBV30 | . | TRBJ1-6 | 14 | .
CASSELTSSHNEQFF | TGTGCCAGCAGTGAGTTAACTAGTTCGCACAATGAGCAGTTCTTC | TRBV25-1 | . | TRBJ2-1 | 15 | .
CASSVEETTVNYGYTF | TGTGCCAGCAGCGTAGAGGAAACGACAGTTAACTATGGCTACACCTTC | TRBV9 | few | TRBJ1-2 | 16 | .
CSARDRDRAIF | TGCAGTGCTAGAGACAGAGACAGGGCAATCTTC | TRBV20-1 | few | TRBJ2-1 | 11 | TRBD1
CASSLRAGADTQYF | TGTGCCAGCAGCTTAAGGGCAGGGGCAGATACGCAGTATTTT | TRBV7-6 | . | TRBJ2-3 | 14 | .
CASNQGLNTEAFF | TGCGCCAGCAACCAGGGGTTGAACACTGAAGCTTTCTTT | TRBV5-1 | few | TRBJ1-1 | 13 | .
CASSPQGTEAFF | TGTGCCAGCAGCCCACAGGGCACTGAAGCTTTCTTT | TRBV7-2 | . | TRBJ1-1 | 12 | .
CASSERVGQLHTEAFF | TGTGCCAGCAGCGAACGGGTGGGGCAGCTCCACACTGAAGCTTTCTTT | TRBV7-9 | few | TRBJ1-1 | 16 | .
CASSSGQQETQYF | TGTGCCAGCAGCTCCGGACAGCAAGAGACCCAGTACTTC | TRBV5-4 | few | TRBJ2-5 | 13 | .
CASSLTGANVLTF | TGTGCCAGCAGTTTAACTGGGGCCAACGTCCTGACTTTC | TRBV2 | few | TRBJ2-6 | 13 | .
CASSLDRYNEQFF | TGTGCCAGCAGCTTGGACAGGTACAATGAGCAGTTCTTC | TRBV5-6 | . | TRBJ2-1 | 13 | .
CASSIGWTGASNRDTQYF | TGTGCCAGTAGTATAGGATGGACAGGGGCTTCGAATCGCGATACGCAGTATTTT | TRBV19 | few | TRBJ2-3 | 18 | TRBD1
CASSRYRESVSFNEQYF | TGTGCCAGCAGCCGGTACAGGGAATCGGTGTCGTTCAACGAGCAGTACTTC | TRBV6-4 | . | TRBJ2-7 | 17 | .
CASSPFKGCTEAFF | TGTGCCAGCAGTCCTTTCAAGGGGTGCACTGAAGCTTTCTTT | TRBV6-1 | . | TRBJ1-1 | 14 | .
CASSLRGSGNTIYF | TGTGCCAGCAGCTTGCGGGGCTCTGGAAACACCATATATTTT | TRBV5-4 | few | TRBJ1-3 | 14 | .
CASGDIGTRYEQYF | TGCGCCAGCGGTGATATAGGGACTCGCTACGAGCAGTACTTC | TRBV5-1 | . | TRBJ2-7 | 14 | .
CSVIQGSYYGYTF | TGCAGCGTCATACAGGGATCGTACTATGGCTACACCTTC | TRBV29-1 | . | TRBJ1-2 | 13 | .
CASSAEPPYNEQFF | TGCGCCAGCAGCGCGGAGCCCCCATACAATGAGCAGTTCTTC | TRBV5-1 | . | TRBJ2-1 | 14 | .
CASTGDRPNEQFF | TGTGCCAGCACCGGGGACAGACCCAATGAGCAGTTCTTC | TRBV2 | few | TRBJ2-1 | 13 | TRBD1
CASSLRAGYGYTF | TGTGCCAGCAGTTTACGCGCGGGGTACGGCTACACCTTC | TRBV27 | few | TRBJ1-2 | 13 | .
CASSYTGQGQEQYF | TGTGCCAGCAGTTACACCGGACAGGGCCAGGAGCAGTACTTC | TRBV6-5 | few | TRBJ2-7 | 14 | TRBD1
CASSLPAGGLVYNEQFF | TGTGCCAGCAGTCTACCAGCAGGGGGACTTGTTTACAATGAGCAGTTCTTC | TRBV2 | . | TRBJ2-1 | 17 | .
CASSQFMTVANTGELFF | TGTGCCAGTAGCCAATTTATGACAGTCGCGAACACCGGGGAGCTGTTTTTT | TRBV19 | . | TRBJ2-2 | 17 | .
CAWSKGGAYEQYF | TGTGCCTGGAGCAAGGGGGGGGCCTACGAGCAGTACTTC | TRBV30 | few | TRBJ2-7 | 13 | .
CASLRAGVYNEQFF | TGTGCCAGCCTCAGAGCGGGGGTGTACAATGAGCAGTTCTTC | TRBV11-2 | few | TRBJ2-1 | 14 | TRBD2
CASSEGTDNQPQHF | TGTGCCAGCAGTGAAGGGACAGACAATCAGCCCCAGCATTTT | TRBV25-1 | . | TRBJ1-5 | 14 | TRBD1
CASSRTGIGGYTF | TGCGCCAGCAGCCGGACAGGGATTGGAGGCTACACCTTC | TRBV4-1 | few | TRBJ1-2 | 13 | TRBD1
CASSTAGGSYNEQFF | TGTGCCAGCAGCACAGCGGGGGGGTCCTACAATGAGCAGTTCTTC | TRBV9 | . | TRBJ2-1 | 15 | TRBD2
CASSEAGDRGRTNEKLFF | TGTGCCAGCAGTGAAGCGGGAGACAGGGGTAGGACTAATGAAAAACTGTTTTTT | TRBV6-1 | few | TRBJ1-4 | 18 | TRBD1
CASRGDSNQPQHF | TGCGCCAGCAGGGGAGATAGCAATCAGCCCCAGCATTTT | TRBV5-1 | . | TRBJ1-5 | 13 | .
CASRRSGANVLTF | TGTGCCAGCAGGCGCTCTGGGGCCAACGTCCTGACTTTC | TRBV27 | few | TRBJ2-6 | 13 | .
CASTSGGFLSYNEQFF | TGTGCCAGCACCTCAGGGGGATTCCTCTCCTACAATGAGCAGTTCTTC | TRBV28 | . | TRBJ2-1 | 16 | TRBD1
CAIREPGEKLFF | TGTGCCATCAGGGAACCGGGTGAAAAACTGTTTTTT | TRBV10-3 | . | TRBJ1-4 | 12 | .
CAWSRLSGLTNYGYTF | TGTGCCTGGAGTCGTCTATCAGGGCTTACTAACTATGGCTACACCTTC | TRBV30 | . | TRBJ1-2 | 16 | .
CASSPQGNGELFF | TGTGCCAGCAGCCCACAGGGGAACGGGGAGCTGTTTTTT | TRBV6-6 | . | TRBJ2-2 | 13 | TRBD1
CASSRDNTDTQYF | TGCGCCAGCAGCCGGGACAACACAGATACGCAGTATTTT | TRBV10-1 | . | TRBJ2-3 | 13 | .
CATSTRGQPYEQYF | TGTGCCACCAGCACCCGAGGACAGCCCTACGAGCAGTACTTC | TRBV15 | few | TRBJ2-7 | 14 | .
CASSAHGQGPTEAFF | TGTGCCAGCAGCGCCCATGGACAGGGCCCCACTGAAGCTTTCTTT | TRBV7-8 | few | TRBJ1-1 | 15 | TRBD1
CASSKAAGRALSTDTQYF | TGTGCCAGCAGCAAAGCAGCCGGGAGGGCCCTTAGCACAGATACGCAGTATTTT | TRBV21-1 | few | TRBJ2-3 | 18 | .
CASSYSNSPNGEQFF | TGTGCCAGCAGTTACTCGAACAGTCCTAATGGTGAGCAGTTCTTC | TRBV6-5 | . | TRBJ2-1 | 15 | .
CASSLVAGIYEQYF | TGTGCCAGCAGCTTGGTTGCAGGGATCTACGAGCAGTACTTC | TRBV7-9 | few | TRBJ2-7 | 14 | .
CASDTGTYTDTQYF | TGTGCCAGCGATACCGGGACTTACACAGATACGCAGTATTTT | TRBV7-9 | many | TRBJ2-3 | 14 | .
CAWSNTMNTEAFF | TGTGCCTGGAGCAACACGATGAACACTGAAGCTTTCTTT | TRBV30 | few | TRBJ1-1 | 13 | .
CASSIGGRGFFGYTF | TGTGCCAGTAGTATCGGCGGCAGGGGGTTTTTTGGCTACACCTTC | TRBV19 | . | TRBJ1-2 | 15 | TRBD1
CASSLVRALGYTF | TGTGCCAGCAGCTTGGTCAGGGCGCTAGGCTACACCTTC | TRBV5-6 | . | TRBJ1-2 | 13 | .
CASSPSTGEEQYF | TGTGCCAGCTCACCATCTACAGGGGAAGAGCAGTACTTC | TRBV18 | . | TRBJ2-7 | 13 | TRBD1
CASSFRQGGGYGYTF | TGTGCCAGCAGCTTCCGACAGGGAGGTGGCTATGGCTACACCTTC | TRBV7-8 | . | TRBJ1-2 | 15 | TRBD1
CASSRSGSGRISIDEQFF | TGTGCCAGCAGCCGTTCAGGTAGCGGGAGGATTTCCATCGATGAGCAGTTCTTC | TRBV7-9 | few | TRBJ2-1 | 18 | TRBD2
CASSEGAANTQYF | TGTGCCAGCAGTGAGGGGGCGGCAAATACGCAGTATTTT | TRBV6-4 | . | TRBJ2-3 | 13 | .
CASGGLAAYNEQFF | TGTGCCAGCGGGGGACTAGCGGCCTACAATGAGCAGTTCTTC | TRBV2 | few | TRBJ2-1 | 14 | TRBD2
CASSPTMMEEAFF | TGTGCCAGCAGCCCAACAATGATGGAGGAAGCTTTCTTT | TRBV7-9 | . | TRBJ1-1 | 13 | .
CASSPGLAPRINTGELFF | TGTGCCAGCAGCCCCGGACTAGCGCCAAGAATAAACACCGGGGAGCTGTTTTTT | TRBV5-4 | . | TRBJ2-2 | 18 | TRBD2
CASSLGAAGIGYTF | TGCGCCAGCAGCTTGGGGGCGGCGGGGATCGGCTACACCTTC | TRBV5-1 | . | TRBJ1-2 | 14 | .
CASSPTTAATDTQYF | TGTGCCAGCAGTCCCACTACGGCAGCTACAGATACGCAGTATTTT | TRBV7-9 | few | TRBJ2-3 | 15 | .